Presented here are 4 T cell receptor beta chains from one specimen sequenced in a study of T cells in tumors after PD-1 blockade. Data came from immunoSEQ multiplex PCR; TCRdb stores just in-frame clones and leaves some out. Altogether roughly 48,000 clones are present, roughly 80% being singletons, with the ten largest covering under 5%. Sequencing was performed on PBMCs, taken before anti-PD-1 treatment. The receptors shown here come from a human donor with basal cell carcinoma.

The rearrangement uses TRBV18 and TRBJ2-3, with D perhaps matching TRBD2 (6 bases). Trimming left V 3 bases short and J 1 base short, with 11 bases between. This CDR3 spans 15 amino acids. CDR1 is KGHSH, CDR2 LQKENI, per germline. CDR3 loop: CASSPGGDGTDTQYF. CDR3 coding DNA: TGTGCCAGCTCACCGGGGGGAGACGGCACAGATACGCAGTATTTT.

The chain recombines TRBV19 with TRBJ1-5; 12 positions agree with TRBD1. V was clipped by 6 bases and J by 4 bases; unmatched bases: 7. This CDR3 region has 16 residues. Germline V lookup: CDR1 LNHDA, CDR2 SQIVND (reference sequence). DNA for the CDR3: TGTGCCAGTAGACTAGGGGGACAGGGGGCTAATCAGCCCCAGCATTTT. Its protein product is CASRLGGQGANQPQHF.

V usage is TRBV5-4 and J usage is TRBJ1-2; TRBD1 aligns across 8 bases. V trimming: 4 bases; J trimming: 2 bases; junction bases outside the gene matches: 10. This CDR3 spans 16 amino acids. Germline CDR1 reads SGHNT; CDR2 reads YYREEE (reference sequence). The CDR3 bases are TGTGCCAGCAGCAACAAAGCTGACAGGGGCAACTATGGCTACACCTTC. Translation: CASSNKADRGNYGYTF.

The V gene is TRBV27, the J gene TRBJ1-3; D remains unclear. Per germline, CDR1 MNHEY and CDR2 SMNVEV (reference sequence). The CDR3 consists of 14 residues. The ends were cut back, 5 bases at V and 0 bases at J, with 8 bases in the middle. The CDR3: CASSKASSGNTIYF. The CDR3, as DNA: TGTGCCAGCAGTAAGGCGAGCTCTGGAAACACCATATATTTT.